What follows are 12 T cell receptor beta chains derived from one specimen sequenced in a study of shared clonotypes between healthy human individuals. TCRdb's table, derived via immunoSEQ multiplex PCR, lists solely in-frame clones and lacks some. The sample contains over a million clones, approximately 80% of which appear only once. The specimen sequenced was memory CD4+ T cells from PBMCs. Subset denoted: CD45RA-negative fraction. The receptors shown here come from a man aged 18 to 30 in good health. Some clones in this sample may be carry-over from other donors' samples.

The J gene is TRBJ2-1, the V gene TRBV28, with D uncertain. Trimming stripped 7 bases from V and 0 bases from J, with 13 bases between. There are 15 residues in the CDR3. Germline CDR1 MDHEN, CDR2 SYDVKM. The CDR3 DNA is TGTGCCAGCACCCTTAGCAGTTCCTCCTACAATGAGCAGTTCTTC. Its protein is CASTLSSSSYNEQFF.

The chain couples TRBV18 to TRBJ2-3, with 8 bases lining up with TRBD1. Germline V gene lookup returns CDR1 KGHSH and CDR2 LQKENI. CDR3 length equals 17 residues. After removal of 3 bases from V and 0 bases from J, the junction contained 8 bases not matched to a gene. The CDR3 protein is CASSPDRGGVSTDTQYF. The CDR3 DNA reads TGTGCCAGCTCACCCGACAGGGGTGGGGTGAGCACAGATACGCAGTATTTT.

The chain couples TRBV7-9 to TRBJ2-7; TRBD2 agrees at 13 bases. With V trimmed by 5 bases and J by 7 bases, 8 bases remained unmatched. This CDR3 has 15 residues. Germline CDR1 SEHNR, CDR2 FQNEAQ (reference sequence). CDR3 DNA: TGTGCCAGCAGCCCCACCCGGGGACTAGCGGGGGAGCAGTACTTC. Translating gives CASSPTRGLAGEQYF.

The chain is built from TRBV4-3 and TRBJ2-3; the match to TRBD2 covers 7 bases. The V gene's germline CDR1 is LGHNA and CDR2 YSLEER. This CDR3 is 14 amino acids long. V shed 0 bases, J shed 8 bases, and the junction held 5 bases outside the gene matches. The CDR3 region is CASSQDGGRGTQYF. The CDR3 DNA reads as TGCGCCAGCAGCCAAGATGGGGGGAGGGGTACGCAGTATTTT.

This clone was counted ten times or more. The chain employs TRBV5-1 and TRBJ1-1; 9 nucleotides line up with TRBD1. This CDR3 has 18 amino acids. Germline V gene data show CDR1 as SGHRS and CDR2 as YFSETQ. V shed 3 bases, J shed 1 base, and the junction held 13 bases outside the gene matches. Here the CDR3 DNA reads TGCGCCAGCAGCTCGAACCCCGGGACAGGGAATAAGAACACTGAAGCTTTCTTT. It yields the protein CASSSNPGTGNKNTEAFF. Based on the CDR3 plus reference TRBV5-1 and TRBJ1-1, the full variable domain is KAGVTQTPRYLIKTRGQQVTLSCSPISGHRSVSWYQQTPGQGLQFLFEYFSETQRNKGNFPGRFSGRQFSNSRSEMNVSTLELGDSALYLCASSSNPGTGNKNTEAFFGQGTRLTVV.

The chain carries TRBV5-4 and TRBJ2-3; TRBD2 aligns across 7 bases. The ends lost 3 bases at V and 0 bases at J; junction bases unmatched: 7. Germline V gene data show CDR1 as SGHNT and CDR2 as YYREEE (reference sequence). The CDR3 length is 16 residues. The CDR3 region is CASSSRLAASTDTQYF. In nucleotides, the CDR3 is TGTGCCAGCAGCTCCCGACTAGCAGCTAGCACAGATACGCAGTATTTT.

Only one count was recorded for this clone. CDR3 DNA: TGTGCCAGCAGCCAAGCTCGTCTTTCCACTGAAGCTTTCTTT. This codes for CASSQARLSTEAFF. This sequence joins TRBV4-2 and TRBJ1-1; D remains unclear. Germline CDR1 LGHNA, CDR2 YNFKEQ. V lost 1 base to trimming and J lost 4 bases, with 10 bases between them. This CDR3 is 14 amino acids long.

This chain joins TRBV11-2 and TRBJ2-5; no firm D call. The CDR3 is 14 amino acids. V gave up 3 bases and J gave up 4 bases, with 12 bases separating them. CDR1 is SGHAT and CDR2 is FQNNGV in the germline V gene. CDR3 DNA sequence: TGTGCCAGCAGCTTCAGTCCCTCAGGAGAGACCCAGTACTTC. Amino acid sequence: CASSFSPSGETQYF.

The V call is TRBV10-3, the J call TRBJ2-3; 14 bases match TRBD2. CDR3 size: 17 residues. Per germline, CDR1 ENHRY and CDR2 SYGVKD. Losses at the gene ends were 6 bases for V and 4 bases for J; bases not matched to a gene: 9. CDR3: CAISPTRLAGGADTQYF. The CDR3 region has the DNA TGTGCCATCAGCCCGACTAGACTAGCGGGAGGGGCAGATACGCAGTATTTT.

The CDR3 nucleotides are TGTGCCAGTAAAGAGACACCCACTCTCCTGGGCTACACCTTC. The encoded protein is CASKETPTLLGYTF. This sequence joins TRBV19 and TRBJ1-2; unclear D gene. V lost 7 bases and J 8 bases, leaving 20 bases between the germline ends. Germline V gene sequence: CDR1 LNHDA, CDR2 SQIVND (reference sequence). CDR3 size: 14 residues.

Points on this clone: This clone may be a read error of a much larger clone one base away. The J gene is TRBJ2-1, the V gene TRBV4-2; D is possibly TRBD2 (5 bases). The CDR3 loop spans 16 amino acids. The V and J ends lost 0 bases and 2 bases respectively, with 11 bases between them. Germline lookup yields CDR1 LGHNA and CDR2 YNFKEQ. The CDR3 region has the DNA TGTGCCAGCAGCCAAGATACAGCGAGGGCCTACAATGAGCAGTTCTTC. It is translated as CASSQDTARAYNEQFF.

This rearrangement joins TRBV28 to TRBJ1-6; TRBD1 is a possible D gene (5 bases). Germline V gene sequence: CDR1 MDHEN, CDR2 SYDVKM. The CDR3 runs 14 residues. V was cut by 8 bases and J by 8 bases, with 16 bases left in between. The CDR3 is CASGSGRVHSPLHF. CDR3 nucleotide sequence: TGTGCCAGCGGTTCGGGCAGGGTACATTCACCCCTCCACTTT.